Below, 10 T cell receptor beta chains from the same sample are listed, as sequenced in a study of blood T cell repertoires in COVID-19. TCRdb's table, derived via immunoSEQ multiplex PCR, lists solely in-frame clones and lacks some. Here the sample spans around 26,000 clones, about 92% being singletons. The sequencing sample was made of peripheral blood. The receptors were gathered from a human donor in a cohort sampled during active COVID-19.

V usage is TRBV5-1 and J usage is TRBJ1-4; the D gene is possibly TRBD1 (5 bases). The CDR3 consists of 16 residues. The V gene lost 4 bases and the J gene lost 7 bases, with 20 bases spanning the gap. The germline V gene encodes CDR1 SGHRS and CDR2 YFSETQ. CDR3 region: CASSRNHVGGGEKLFF. In DNA form, the CDR3 reads TGCGCCAGCAGCCGTAACCACGTGGGGGGTGGTGAAAAACTGTTTTTT. Together with reference TRBV5-1 and TRBJ1-4, the CDR3 gives the full variable domain: KAGVTQTPRYLIKTRGQQVTLSCSPISGHRSVSWYQQTPGQGLQFLFEYFSETQRNKGNFPGRFSGRQFSNSRSEMNVSTLELGDSALYLCASSRNHVGGGEKLFFGSGTQLSVL.

This CDR3 reads CASSLLLAGVGKETQYF. CDR3 coding DNA: TGCGCCAGCAGCTTACTATTAGCGGGGGTCGGCAAAGAGACCCAGTACTTC. J is TRBJ2-5 and V is TRBV5-1; 9 nucleotides match TRBD2. The CDR3 runs to 17 residues. Germline V gene data show CDR1 as SGHRS and CDR2 as YFSETQ. Trimming removed 2 bases from V and 3 bases from J; junction bases left unmatched: 11. Supplemented by reference TRBV5-1 and TRBJ2-5, the full variable domain reads KAGVTQTPRYLIKTRGQQVTLSCSPISGHRSVSWYQQTPGQGLQFLFEYFSETQRNKGNFPGRFSGRQFSNSRSEMNVSTLELGDSALYLCASSLLLAGVGKETQYFGPGTRLLVL.

In the case of this clone: The junction shows a germline mismatch at one end, possibly a read error. This chain links TRBV5-5 with TRBJ2-7; weak D call: TRBD2 (6 bases). Germline loops: CDR1 SGHKS, CDR2 YYEKEE (reference sequence). This CDR3 spans 14 amino acids. CDR3 sequence reads: CASSSGGGEIEQHF. Here the CDR3 DNA reads TGTGCCAGCAGCTCCGGCGGAGGGGAAATCGAGCAGCACTTC.

The rearrangement uses TRBV5-1 and TRBJ1-1; tentatively, D is TRBD1 (6 bases). The V gene's germline CDR1 is SGHRS and CDR2 YFSETQ. CDR3 length equals 12 residues. Trimming stripped 1 base from V and 9 bases from J, with 10 bases between. CDR3 region: CASSLRGSKAFF. The CDR3 nucleotides read TGCGCCAGCAGCTTGAGGGGGAGCAAAGCTTTCTTT.

The V call is TRBV19, the J call TRBJ1-5; 7 positions agree with TRBD1. Losses at the gene ends were 6 bases for V and 3 bases for J; bases not matched to a gene: 5. The CDR3 has 14 amino acids. Germline-derived CDR1 and CDR2 are LNHDA and SQIVND (reference sequence). The CDR3 bases are TGTGCCAGTAGGGAGACAGGGTACAATCAGCCCCAGCATTTT. Its translation is CASRETGYNQPQHF.

The chain is built from TRBV7-8 and TRBJ1-4; the D gene is possibly TRBD1 (6 bases). Germline V gene sequence: CDR1 SGHVS, CDR2 FQNEAQ. This CDR3 has 15 residues. Deletions cut 5 bases from V and 7 bases from J, with 17 bases between. CDR3 bases: TGTGCCAGCAGCGGAAGGTGGGGGCTAGGTGAAAAACTGTTTTTT. It yields the protein CASSGRWGLGEKLFF.

The chain carries TRBV7-9 and TRBJ2-7; D uncertain. Per the germline V gene, CDR1 is SEHNR and CDR2 is FQNEAQ (reference sequence). The V end lost 5 bases, the J end lost 3 bases, and 5 bases lay between the germline ends. The CDR3 sequence is 11 residues long. The CDR3 reads CASSENYEQYF. CDR3 sequence (DNA): TGTGCCAGCAGCGAGAACTACGAGCAGTACTTC.

J is TRBJ2-2 and V is TRBV28, with D perhaps TRBD1 (5 bases). Trimming removed 2 bases at V and 6 bases at J, with 10 bases between. The CDR3 length is 14 residues. Germline V CDR1 and CDR2: MDHEN, SYDVKM. CDR3 DNA: TGTGCCAGCAGTTTAAGGCAGGGCGCCGGGGAGCTGTTTTTT. Translation: CASSLRQGAGELFF.

The chain couples TRBV28 to TRBJ1-5; tentative D call: TRBD1 (6 bases). V shed 4 bases and J shed 11 bases, with 12 bases lying between them. This CDR3 has 12 residues. Germline loops: CDR1 MDHEN, CDR2 SYDVKM. The CDR3: CASSSGGGAQHF. Written as DNA, the CDR3 is TGTGCCAGCAGTTCTGGAGGGGGGGCCCAGCATTTT.

The J gene is TRBJ2-5, the V gene TRBV4-1, with TRBD2 identical over 10 bases. The CDR3 extends over 18 amino acids. Germline values: CDR1 MGHRA, CDR2 YSYEKL. Trimming at V came to 0 bases and at J to 2 bases, leaving 9 bases not matched to a gene. The CDR3 is CASSQDLTGAGGQETQYF. In nucleotides, the CDR3 is TGCGCCAGCAGCCAAGATCTTACAGGAGCGGGGGGGCAAGAGACCCAGTACTTC.